One sample yielded the 27 T cell receptor beta chains listed below, sequenced in a study of T cells in Graves' hyperthyroidism and ophthalmopathy. RNA transcripts gave rise to amplified TCR beta CDR3 regions. Carried out on the TCR CDR3, a first-round RT-PCR used the HTBI primer set. TCRdb processed the multiplex PCR reads anew with MiXCR; each CDR3 protein has one entry. Of 350,000 or so distinct CDR3 sequences in the sample, about a sixth were seen once. Sample: blood. These receptors all stem from a woman aged 40 to 50 with Graves' ophthalmopathy.

V and J are TRBV28 and TRBJ1-1; a possible D gene is TRBD1 (5 bases). The CDR3 is 12 amino acids. Trimming removed 2 bases at V and 11 bases at J, with 12 bases between. The germline V gene has CDR1 MDHEN and CDR2 SYDVKM. CDR3 in amino acids: CASSLRGLVAFF. Written as DNA, the CDR3 is TGTGCCAGCAGTTTAAGGGGATTGGTCGCTTTCTTT.

As for this clonotype: Germline and junction disagree at one end, which may indicate a read error. V is TRBV19 and J is TRBJ1-1; a possible D gene is TRBD1 (6 bases). The CDR3 runs to 14 residues. Per the germline V gene, CDR1 is LNHDA and CDR2 is SQIVND (reference sequence). The CDR3 DNA is TGTGCCAGTAGTACCTCGACAGGAGTCTCTGAGGCTTTCTTT. Translating it yields CASSTSTGVSEAFF.

This clonotype was seen a few times. The gene calls are TRBV10-2 and TRBJ2-2, with 10 bases aligning to TRBD2. Looked up from germline, CDR1 is WSHSY and CDR2 is SAAADI. V lost 7 bases, J lost 4 bases, and 12 bases stayed unmatched. The CDR3 spans 17 residues. For the CDR3, the DNA is TGCGCCAGCACCGTAACAGGGCTAGCGGGAGTCACCGGGGAGCTGTTTTTT. It codes for CASTVTGLAGVTGELFF.

This clonotype was seen many times. The V call is TRBV20-1, the J call TRBJ2-7; TRBD1 matches at 12 bases. CDR3 length equals 14 residues. Germline loops: CDR1 DFQATT, CDR2 SNEGSKA (reference sequence). V was pared by 6 bases and J by 5 bases, with 8 bases of the junction left unmatched. The CDR3 sequence is CSAIPGTGGNEQYF. In nucleotides, the CDR3 is TGCAGTGCAATCCCCGGGACAGGGGGCAACGAGCAGTACTTC.

This clonotype appeared a few times. An end of the junction differs from the germline gene, which may be a read error. The V and J genes are TRBV28 and TRBJ1-5; D is undetermined. The CDR3 length is 13 residues. Germline V CDR1 and CDR2: MDHEN, SYDVKM. Here the CDR3 reads CASSARPNQPQPF. Written as DNA, the CDR3 is TGTGCCAGCAGCGCCCGCCCCAATCAGCCCCAGCCTTTT.

This clonotype was counted ten times or more. CDR3 in amino acids: CASSRGGDSYEQYF. The DNA of the CDR3 is TGTGCCAGCAGTCGGGGGGGGGACTCCTACGAGCAGTACTTC. The chain carries TRBV12-3 or TRBV12-4 and TRBJ2-7; 8 bases are a match to TRBD2. V dropped 5 bases and J dropped 0; count of bases not matched to a gene: 3. This CDR3 contains 14 residues.

This clonotype was counted at least ten times. The V and J genes are TRBV2 and TRBJ1-5; D is undetermined. This CDR3 has 15 amino acids. Deletions cut 6 bases from V and 0 bases from J, with 12 bases between. CDR1 is SNHLY, CDR2 FYNNEI, per germline. The CDR3, as DNA: TGTGCCAGCAGAGCACAGCGTTATAGCAATCAGCCCCAGCATTTT. Translating it yields CASRAQRYSNQPQHF.

This clonotype was seen ten or more times. V and J are TRBV20-1 and TRBJ1-5; D uncertain. CDR3 length equals 12 residues. The V gene lost 3 bases and the J gene lost 7 bases, with 10 bases spanning the gap. Germline V CDR1 and CDR2: DFQATT, SNEGSKA (reference sequence). The CDR3 DNA reads TGCAGTGCTAGGAGGGTCGGGCAGCCCCAGCATTTT. Protein product: CSARRVGQPQHF.

This clonotype has a count of ten or more. CDR3 in amino acids: CASSVATGQGAYEQYF. The CDR3 DNA reads TGTGCCAGCAGCGTAGCTACGGGGCAGGGGGCTTACGAGCAGTACTTC. The chain is built from TRBV9 and TRBJ2-7, with 8 bases matching TRBD1. Unmatched junction bases numbered 9, after V lost 0 bases and J lost 4 bases. The CDR3 runs 16 residues. Germline loops: CDR1 SGDLS, CDR2 YYNGEE. Looking up the rest from reference TRBV9 and TRBJ2-7 gives the full variable domain: DSGVTQTPKHLITATGQRVTLRCSPRSGDLSVYWYQQSLDQGLQFLIQYYNGEERAKGNILERFSAQQFPDLHSELNLSSLELGDSALYFCASSVATGQGAYEQYFGPGTRLTVT.

This clonotype has a count of ten or more. The chain joins TRBV28 to TRBJ2-2; tentatively, D is TRBD2 (5 bases). The CDR3 consists of 14 residues. Per germline, CDR1 MDHEN and CDR2 SYDVKM. V was cut by 3 bases and J by 5 bases, with 10 bases left in between. CDR3 DNA: TGTGCCAGCAGTTTGACTAAACAAACCGGGGAGCTGTTTTTT. It specifies CASSLTKQTGELFF.

CDR3 DNA sequence: TGTGCCAGCACCTCCCGGAGGAAAGGTGGGGCGTGGGCCACCGAGCAGTACTTC. Amino acid sequence: CASTSRRKGGAWATEQYF. The chain has TRBV6-2 or TRBV6-3 and TRBJ2-7, with D perhaps being TRBD1 or TRBD2 (5 bases each). Germline V CDR1 and CDR2: MNHEY, SVGEGT. V dropped 7 bases and J dropped 6 bases, with 31 bases sitting between them. This CDR3 comprises 18 residues.

This clonotype has a count of ten or more. V usage is TRBV6-2 or TRBV6-3 and J usage is TRBJ1-5, with TRBD1 matching 7 bases. Germline CDR1 MNHEY, CDR2 SVGEGT. V was clipped by 0 bases and J by 12 bases; unmatched bases: 14. The CDR3 is made up of 16 amino acids. CDR3 residues: CASSYSRGPAGQYQHF. Written as DNA, the CDR3 is TGTGCCAGCAGTTACTCGCGAGGCCCAGCGGGACAGTACCAGCATTTT.

This clonotype was counted ten times or more. The gene calls are TRBV6-5 and TRBJ2-5, with D perhaps assigned TRBD1 or TRBD2 (5 bases each). V shed 0 bases and J shed 1 base, with 9 bases lying between them. CDR3 length: 15 amino acids. Germline V gives CDR1 MNHEY, CDR2 SVGAGI. The CDR3 reads CASSYSGGAQETQYF. CDR3 DNA sequence: TGTGCCAGCAGTTACTCTGGGGGAGCCCAAGAGACCCAGTACTTC.

The rearrangement uses TRBV20-1 and TRBJ2-5; 9 bases map to TRBD2. Per the germline V gene, CDR1 is DFQATT and CDR2 is SNEGSKA (reference sequence). V shed 6 bases, J shed 8 bases, and the junction held 7 bases outside the gene matches. This CDR3 has 12 residues. CDR3 amino acids: CSALAGEDTQYF. Here the CDR3 DNA reads TGCAGTGCGTTAGCGGGGGAGGACACCCAGTACTTC.

Points on this clonotype: Relative to the germline gene, one junction end is altered; a read error may explain this. This chain connects TRBV7-8 to TRBJ2-5; 8 bases are shared with TRBD2. This CDR3 contains 18 residues. CDR1 SGHVS and CDR2 FQNEAQ come from the germline V gene. CDR3 nucleotides: TGTGCCAGTAGCTTGTACTGGAGTCGCGGGGGGAACCAAGAGACCCAGTACTTC. This sequence encodes CASSLYWSRGGNQETQYF.

This clonotype was seen only a few times. The chain employs TRBV20-1 and TRBJ2-5; 8 positions match TRBD1. This CDR3 contains 15 residues. J lost 4 bases, V lost 0 bases, and 7 bases had no gene match. In germline, CDR1 is DFQATT, CDR2 SNEGSKA (reference sequence). The CDR3 is CSARDWTGIAETQYF. For the CDR3, the DNA is TGCAGTGCTAGAGATTGGACAGGGATCGCAGAGACCCAGTACTTC.

This clonotype was observed many times. The J gene is TRBJ1-1, the V gene TRBV19; D unresolved. The ends were cut back, 3 bases at V and 0 bases at J, with 8 bases in the middle. CDR1 and CDR2 (germline): LNHDA, SQIVND (reference sequence). The CDR3 sequence is 14 residues long. CDR3 nucleotide sequence: TGTGCCAGTAGTATGGCTGACATGAACACTGAAGCTTTCTTT. It is translated as CASSMADMNTEAFF.

The rearrangement links TRBV2 to TRBJ1-2; D is uncertain. The CDR3 is 13 residues long. Germline values: CDR1 SNHLY, CDR2 FYNNEI. The V end lost 2 bases, the J end lost 7 bases, and 11 bases lay between the germline ends. In DNA form, the CDR3 reads TGTGCCAGCAGTGAAAAGGTGGTGGGTGGCTACACCTTC. It translates to CASSEKVVGGYTF.

This clonotype has at least ten counts. The V and J genes are TRBV12-3 or TRBV12-4 and TRBJ1-2, with a possible D match to TRBD1 (5 bases). The CDR3 consists of 13 residues. The V end lost 5 bases, the J end lost 6 bases, and 13 bases lay between the germline ends. The DNA of the CDR3 is TGTGCCAGCAGTACCAGACAGAGGGATGGCTACACCTTC. It encodes CASSTRQRDGYTF.

This clonotype was counted at least ten times. The chain links TRBV7-8 to TRBJ1-2; D might be TRBD1 (6 bases). Trimming stripped 2 bases from V and 8 bases from J, with 12 bases between. CDR1 is SGHVS and CDR2 is FQNEAQ in the germline V gene. There are 13 residues in the CDR3. DNA of the CDR3: TGTGCCAGCAGCTTAATAACAGGGCCGGGCTACACCTTC. Amino acid sequence: CASSLITGPGYTF.

This clonotype was observed many times. The rearrangement joins TRBV28 to TRBJ2-5; 7 nucleotides match TRBD2. Germline CDR1 is MDHEN and CDR2 is SYDVKM. J lost 1 base, V lost 3 bases, and 8 bases had no gene match. The CDR3 extends over 16 amino acids. This CDR3 reads CASSLGRGEGQETQYF. The DNA for the CDR3 is TGTGCCAGCAGTTTGGGTCGGGGGGAGGGCCAAGAGACCCAGTACTTC. Full variable domain (missing parts from reference TRBV28 and TRBJ2-5): DVKVTQSSRYLVKRTGEKVFLECVQDMDHENMFWYRQDPGLGLRLIYFSYDVKMKEKGDIPEGYSVSREKKERFSLILESASTNQTSMYLCASSLGRGEGQETQYFGPGTRLLVL.

This clonotype has at least ten counts. The chain employs TRBV11-2 and TRBJ1-2; D perhaps matches TRBD1 (6 bases). The germline V gene encodes CDR1 SGHAT and CDR2 FQNNGV. Trimming took off 6 bases at V and 8 bases at J, with 13 bases between the two ends. This CDR3 is 12 amino acids long. Here the CDR3 DNA reads TGTGCCAGCAGAGACTACAGGGAGGGCTACACCTTC. Its translation is CASRDYREGYTF.

This clonotype has more than one count but fewer than ten. It may be a read error: a sequence one base away is much more abundant. The conserved phenylalanine or tryptophan normally closing the CDR3 is absent here, so this likely arose from a read error. The chain combines TRBV29-1 with TRBJ1-3, with D perhaps matching TRBD1 (5 bases). V was pared by 5 bases and J by 0 bases, with 17 bases between. The CDR3 covers 16 residues. CDR1 and CDR2 (germline): SQVTM, ANQGSEA. The CDR3 protein is CSVISGTGSSGNTIYV. In DNA form, the CDR3 reads TGCAGCGTTATCTCCGGGACTGGCAGCTCTGGAAACACCATATATGTT.

This clonotype was observed at least ten times. The genes are TRBV12-3 or TRBV12-4 and TRBJ1-2; 9 bases fit TRBD1. The CDR3 totals 14 residues. Trimming cost V 3 bases and J 4 bases; bases outside gene matches: 3. CDR3 region: CASSLAQGAYGYTF. The CDR3 DNA sequence: TGTGCCAGCAGTTTGGCACAGGGGGCCTATGGCTACACCTTC.

This clonotype was counted ten times or more. The chain joins TRBV30 to TRBJ1-2, with D uncertain. The germline V and J ends were trimmed by 2 bases and 4 bases, with 8 bases remaining between them. There are 12 residues in the CDR3. Per germline, CDR1 GTSNPN and CDR2 SVGIG (reference sequence). CDR3 in DNA: TGTGCCTGGAGTAGCAGATCCTATGGCTACACCTTC. Translated, it gives CAWSSRSYGYTF.

The V and J genes are TRBV29-1 and TRBJ2-7; TRBD1 agrees at 10 bases. This CDR3 comprises 12 residues. J was trimmed by 6 bases and V by 5 bases; bases with no gene match: 4. Germline lookup yields CDR1 SQVTM and CDR2 ANQGSEA. CDR3 in amino acids: CSVSTGGREQYF. The CDR3 coding sequence is TGCAGCGTTTCGACAGGGGGCCGCGAGCAGTACTTC.

There are many counts of this clonotype. The genes are TRBV13 and TRBJ2-7, with TRBD2 identical over 7 bases. Trimming took 4 bases from V and 3 from J; bases not matched to a gene: 3. This CDR3 region has 13 residues. The germline gives CDR1 PRHDT, CDR2 FYEKMQ (reference sequence). CDR3 in amino acids: CASSSLADYEQYF. In nucleotides, the CDR3 is TGTGCCAGCAGCTCTCTAGCGGACTACGAGCAGTACTTC.